The 21 T cell receptor beta chains reported below all come from one sample, sequenced in a study of blood T cell repertoires in COVID-19. Some clones are missing from TCRdb's copy, which holds only in-frame ones; the method was immunoSEQ multiplex PCR. Seen here are 130,000 or so clones, around 89% observed once, and the top ten hold roughly 18%. Sequencing was performed on peripheral blood. The receptors stem from a man aged 45-65 years with active or convalescent COVID-19.

This chain joins TRBV4-3 and TRBJ1-3, with D unresolved. CDR3 size: 15 residues. Trimming took 0 bases from V and 2 from J, leaving 8 bases between them. CDR1 is LGHNA and CDR2 is YSLEER in the germline V gene. The CDR3 bases are TGCGCCAGCAGCCAAGATCAGAGGGCTGGAAACACCATATATTTT. The encoded protein is CASSQDQRAGNTIYF.

V is TRBV19 and J is TRBJ1-5, with 8 bases identical to TRBD1. The CDR3 consists of 15 residues. J gave up 0 bases and V 6 bases, and 4 bases lay outside the gene matches. Germline assignment: CDR1 LNHDA and CDR2 SQIVND (reference sequence). CDR3: CASRKTGDSNQPQHF. CDR3 DNA: TGTGCCAGTAGGAAGACAGGGGATAGCAATCAGCCCCAGCATTTT.

The chain combines TRBV5-1 with TRBJ2-7; D unclear. CDR1 and CDR2 (germline): SGHRS, YFSETQ. This CDR3 has 13 residues. V was cut by 3 bases and J by 3 bases, with 10 bases left in between. In nucleotides, the CDR3 is TGCGCCAGCAGCTCTAAATCGGGCTACGAGCAGTACTTC. Translating gives CASSSKSGYEQYF.

The V gene is TRBV5-1, the J gene TRBJ1-1; TRBD1 matches at 8 bases. CDR1 and CDR2 from the germline V gene are SGHRS and YFSETQ. Losses at the gene ends were 0 bases for V and 1 base for J; bases not matched to a gene: 2. The CDR3 length is 15 residues. CDR3 in DNA: TGCGCCAGCAGCTTGGATACAGGGGGGAACACTGAAGCTTTCTTT. It yields the protein CASSLDTGGNTEAFF.

This chain uses TRBV7-2 with TRBJ1-2; 9 positions agree with TRBD1. The germline V gene has CDR1 SGHTA and CDR2 FQGNSA. The CDR3 spans 18 residues. Trimming removed 2 bases from V and 4 bases from J; junction bases left unmatched: 14. In DNA form, the CDR3 reads TGTGCCAGCAGCTTATTGTTGGGACAGGGACAATCATCCTATGGCTACACCTTC. Translated, it gives CASSLLLGQGQSSYGYTF.

A few counts support this clone. V usage is TRBV10-3 and J usage is TRBJ2-7; 11 bases fit TRBD1. The V segment lost 6 bases and the J segment 7 bases; nucleotides outside the gene matches: 5. The germline V gene encodes CDR1 ENHRY and CDR2 SYGVKD. The CDR3 length is 13 residues. As DNA, the CDR3 is TGTGCCATCAGCCCCGGGACAGGGGGGGAGCAGTACTTC. Translating gives CAISPGTGGEQYF.

This chain uses TRBV10-3 with TRBJ1-1, with D unresolved. This CDR3 is 13 amino acids long. CDR1 and CDR2 from the germline V gene are ENHRY and SYGVKD. The germline V and J ends were trimmed by 7 bases and 8 bases, with 17 bases remaining between them. CDR3 amino acids: CAIKEERGPEAFF. DNA of the CDR3: TGTGCCATCAAGGAGGAGCGAGGACCAGAAGCTTTCTTT.

The CDR3 DNA follows: TGTGCCAGCCGCCTAGAGAACACCGGGGAGCTGTTTTTT. Amino acid sequence: CASRLENTGELFF. The chain links TRBV2 to TRBJ2-2; D is unresolved. V was cut by 8 bases and J by 1 base, with 8 bases left in between. CDR1 is SNHLY and CDR2 is FYNNEI in the germline V gene. The CDR3 covers 13 residues. Filled out from reference TRBV2 and TRBJ2-2, the complete variable domain reads EPEVTQTPSHQVTQMGQEVILRCVPISNHLYFYWYRQILGQKVEFLVSFYNNEISEKSEIFDDQFSVERPDGSNFTLKIRSTKLEDSAMYFCASRLENTGELFFGEGSRLTVL.

V usage is TRBV5-1 and J usage is TRBJ2-7, with TRBD2 matching 7 bases. The CDR3 runs 14 residues. Germline V lookup: CDR1 SGHRS, CDR2 YFSETQ. V lost 6 bases, J lost 0 bases, and 6 bases stayed unmatched. CDR3 sequence reads: CASTLSGSSYEQYF. The DNA for the CDR3 is TGCGCCAGCACCCTTAGCGGGTCCTCCTACGAGCAGTACTTC.

The chain couples TRBV5-1 to TRBJ1-3, with unresolved D. The CDR3 is made up of 16 amino acids. Trimming shortened V by 0 bases and J by 4 bases, and 14 bases separated the two germline ends. Germline-derived CDR1 and CDR2 are SGHRS and YFSETQ. CDR3 amino acids: CASSLVPGELGNTIYF. In nucleotides, the CDR3 is TGCGCCAGCAGCTTGGTTCCGGGAGAGCTAGGAAACACCATATATTTT.

The chain employs TRBV10-3 and TRBJ2-1; D is perhaps TRBD2 (5 bases). Germline V gene lookup returns CDR1 ENHRY and CDR2 SYGVKD. The germline V and J ends were trimmed by 8 bases and 6 bases, with 14 bases remaining between them. The CDR3 has 13 residues. In DNA form, the CDR3 reads TGTGCCATCGGGGAGACTCCGATCAATGAGCAGTTCTTC. Amino acids: CAIGETPINEQFF.

The DNA of the CDR3 is TGTGCCAGTAGTATCGTCAGGAATGAAAAACTGTTTTTT. Encoded protein: CASSIVRNEKLFF. The chain combines TRBV19 with TRBJ1-4; D is unresolved. V lost 3 bases, J lost 5 bases, and 7 bases lay in between. This CDR3 has 13 amino acids. The germline V gene encodes CDR1 LNHDA and CDR2 SQIVND (reference sequence).

The chain couples TRBV29-1 to TRBJ1-2, with 8 bases identical to TRBD1. V dropped 7 bases and J dropped 2; count of bases not matched to a gene: 6. Germline V CDR1 and CDR2: SQVTM, ANQGSEA. The CDR3 consists of 13 residues. CDR3 in amino acids: CSATRGRNYGYTF. The CDR3 coding sequence is TGCAGCGCAACCAGGGGGCGGAACTATGGCTACACCTTC.

This sequence joins TRBV29-1 and TRBJ2-5, with a weak D call TRBD1 (6 bases). Trimming pared 7 bases from V and 0 bases from J, leaving 12 bases between. This CDR3 comprises 13 residues. Looked up from germline, CDR1 is SQVTM and CDR2 is ANQGSEA. This CDR3 reads CSALGHNQETQYF. In DNA form, the CDR3 reads TGCAGCGCCCTGGGACATAACCAAGAGACCCAGTACTTC. Full variable domain (remainder filled in from reference TRBV29-1 and TRBJ2-5): SAVISQKPSRDICQRGTSLTIQCQVDSQVTMMFWYRQQPGQSLTLIATANQGSEATYESGFVIDKFPISRPNLTFSTLTVSNMSPEDSSIYLCSALGHNQETQYFGPGTRLLVL.

The V and J genes are TRBV9 and TRBJ2-1, with a possible D match to TRBD1 (5 bases). Germline V gene lookup returns CDR1 SGDLS and CDR2 YYNGEE. The CDR3 length is 16 residues. The ends were cut back, 0 bases at V and 2 bases at J, with 12 bases in the middle. The CDR3 DNA reads as TGTGCCAGCAGCGTAGAGGTCAGGGTTACCTACAATGAGCAGTTCTTC. As protein: CASSVEVRVTYNEQFF.

The chain uses TRBV30 and TRBJ1-5; the match to TRBD1 covers 8 bases. The CDR3 is 15 residues long. Unmatched junction bases numbered 11, after V lost 3 bases and J lost 7 bases. Germline CDR1 and CDR2: GTSNPN and SVGIG (reference sequence). In DNA, the CDR3 is TGTGCCTGGAGGGCCGGACAGGGCGGATCGCAGCCCCAGCATTTT. This gives the protein CAWRAGQGGSQPQHF.

This clone was found once. This chain uses TRBV6-1 with TRBJ2-1, with D uncertain. The V end was cut by 1 base, the J end by 6 bases, with 10 bases between. This CDR3 is built from 14 residues. Germline lookup yields CDR1 MNHNS and CDR2 SASEGT. As DNA, the CDR3 is TGTGCCAGCAGTGAAGTATGGGCTACCAATGAGCAGTTCTTC. It is translated as CASSEVWATNEQFF.

The gene calls are TRBV6-2 or TRBV6-3 and TRBJ2-7, with TRBD1 matching over 10 bases. Trimming removed 2 bases from V and 1 base from J; junction bases left unmatched: 8. Per germline, CDR1 MNHEY and CDR2 SVGEGT. This CDR3 is built from 17 residues. In DNA form, the CDR3 reads TGTGCCAGCAGTTACCATACGGGACAGGGGTTTTCCTACGAGCAGTACTTC. Translation gives CASSYHTGQGFSYEQYF.

V is TRBV19 and J is TRBJ2-6; 9 bases line up with TRBD2. V lost 3 bases to trimming and J lost 3 bases; unmatched junction nucleotides: 12. CDR1 LNHDA and CDR2 SQIVND come from the germline V gene (reference sequence). The CDR3 runs to 19 residues. CDR3: CASSIWGAGGRVGANVLTF. The CDR3 DNA sequence: TGTGCCAGTAGTATTTGGGGAGCGGGGGGTCGTGTTGGGGCCAACGTCCTGACTTTC.

The genes are TRBV5-1 and TRBJ1-2, with 7 bases lining up with TRBD1. V was pared by 4 bases and J by 2 bases, with 8 bases of the junction left unmatched. The V gene's germline CDR1 is SGHRS and CDR2 YFSETQ. The CDR3 consists of 15 residues. The CDR3 sequence: CASSTAQGMNYGYTF. The DNA for the CDR3 is TGCGCCAGCAGCACGGCACAGGGGATGAACTATGGCTACACCTTC. Filled out from reference TRBV5-1 and TRBJ1-2, the complete variable domain reads KAGVTQTPRYLIKTRGQQVTLSCSPISGHRSVSWYQQTPGQGLQFLFEYFSETQRNKGNFPGRFSGRQFSNSRSEMNVSTLELGDSALYLCASSTAQGMNYGYTFGSGTRLTVV.

This chain connects TRBV2 to TRBJ2-3; D is uncertain. The CDR3 extends over 15 amino acids. The germline V gene has CDR1 SNHLY and CDR2 FYNNEI. With 2 bases removed from V and 2 bases from J, the gap between germline ends came to 11 bases. The CDR3 loop reads CASSEIGHYTDTQYF. The CDR3 DNA sequence: TGTGCCAGCAGTGAAATCGGTCATTACACAGATACGCAGTATTTT.